This TCR beta chain is drawn from a study of blood T cell repertoires in COVID-19. Germline lookup yields CDR1 SGHNT and CDR2 YYREEE (reference sequence). The CDR3 covers 14 residues. V gave up 4 bases and J gave up 7 bases; unmatched junction bases: 10. The protocol was immunoSEQ multiplex PCR, while the TCRdb copy is restricted to in-frame clones and leaves out a portion. The sample shows around 100,000 clones, less than 95% of them seen only once. The clonotype originates from a man between 50 and 59 years old with acute or convalescent COVID-19. Sequencing was performed on peripheral blood. The V and J genes are TRBV5-4 and TRBJ1-2; TRBD1 matches 7 bases. Here the CDR3 reads CASSQTNRGSGYTF. CDR3 in DNA: TGTGCCAGCAGCCAAACCAACAGGGGTAGTGGCTACACCTTC.